The present T cell receptor (beta chain) was sequenced within a study of breast tumors, draining lymph nodes, adjacent tissues. A single record per CDR3 protein comes from TCRdb applying MiXCR to the multiplex PCR reads. The sample has roughly 130,000 distinct CDR3 sequences, just under 20% seen once; the top ten hold about 3.5%. Findings and limits, study-wide: Tumor TCR diversity was below lymph nodes but above nontumor tissue. Luminal-like breast cancer showed significantly greater tumor-nontumor repertoire similarity than basal-like breast cancer did. Data fit most tumor T cells coming from lymph node, expanding in tumor.

Samples came from axillary lymph nodes draining the breast cancer. CDR1 and CDR2 from the germline V gene are DFQATT and SNEGSKA (reference sequence). Trimming left V 0 bases short and J 9 bases short, with 18 bases between. The CDR3 sequence is 15 residues long. This clonotype was picked up many times. Its target is unknown. Material: axillary lymph node tissue. This chain uses TRBV20-1 with TRBJ2-1, with TRBD1 as a possible D gene (6 bases). The origin of this receptor is a female donor with breast cancer. Some clones in this sample may be carry-over from other donors' samples. The CDR3 DNA reads as TGCAGTGCTAGAGATACAGGGAAGGGAGTACCTGAGCAGTTCTTC. This codes for CSARDTGKGVPEQFF.